The clone carrying this T cell receptor beta chain was seen only a few times. Its antigen is undetermined. The CDR3 is 13 residues long. V shed 1 base and J shed 5 bases, with 6 bases lying between them. CDR1 and CDR2 (germline): SGHNT, YENEEA. These data come from a study of T-cell memory formation after mild COVID-19. TCRdb ran MiXCR on the 5' RACE reads and lists one entry per CDR3 protein. The repertoire holds some 120,000 distinct CDR3 sequences, roughly 6% seen once, with 2% to 2.5% in the top ten. Regarding the study as a whole: Pre-infection memory harbored some responding clones, suggesting cross-reactive memory joined.

The chain uses TRBV11-3 and TRBJ2-1, with D possibly being TRBD2 (5 bases). The receptor's source is an adult woman who had mild COVID-19 (a few samples of this study predate the infection). Cell type and time point are not known. The sequenced material came from PBMCs or a T cell subset sorted from them (not recorded which). In nucleotides, the CDR3 is TGTGCCAGCAGCTTAGGAGCGGACAATGAGCAGTTCTTC. This gives the protein CASSLGADNEQFF.